The rows below give T cell receptor beta chains drawn from one sample of a study of T cells after yellow fever vaccination. TCRdb analysed the 5' RACE reads with MiXCR anew, one entry per CDR3 protein. Among roughly 260,000 distinct CDR3 sequences listed, approximately 12% were seen once. The sequencing used CD4+ T cells sorted from PBMCs, collected 45 days after the yellow fever booster vaccination. Every receptor here comes from a man younger than 40 who received the YFV17D yellow fever vaccine. Both conserved end residues are part of each CDR3.

j_call v_call cdr3_aa
TRBJ2-7 TRBV20-1 CSARPALGGDPDEQYF
TRBJ2-2 TRBV29-1 CSVLTGGLNTGELFF
TRBJ2-7 TRBV7-2 CASSLDYISYEQYF
TRBJ1-5 TRBV5-6 CASSRDRAVQPQHF
TRBJ2-1 TRBV7-8 CASSPGRTSNF
TRBJ2-2 TRBV7-2 CASSLSGTSGRVTGELFF
TRBJ2-5 TRBV6-1 CASSGNRAQETQYF
TRBJ2-1 TRBV6-1 CASSEGLGARNNEQFF
TRBJ2-1 TRBV18 CASSSLDGTQTYNEQFF
TRBJ2-1 TRBV27 CASSSLASGSHNEQFF
TRBJ2-7 TRBV18 CASSPPSSGSYEQYF
TRBJ1-1 TRBV30 CAWSEGQRNTEAFF
TRBJ2-1 TRBV20-1 CSAREIGLLYNEKFF
TRBJ1-3 TRBV20-1 CSARRGLSGNTIYF
TRBJ2-3 TRBV24-1 CATSDSLDRGADTQYF
TRBJ2-3 TRBV29-1 CSTSLAGGGRLDTQYF
TRBJ2-1 TRBV7-8 CASSRGSGAGNEQFF
TRBJ2-7 TRBV20-1 CSARRTSGLGEYF
TRBJ2-7 TRBV20-1 CSASRLAGGNEQYF
TRBJ2-5 TRBV7-9 CASSLEVGTFMETQYF
TRBJ2-2 TRBV7-6 CASSPRTGELFF
TRBJ2-1 TRBV12-3/TRBV12-4 CASSPTSEQFF
TRBJ2-7 TRBV21-1 CASSKGRQGAYEQYF
TRBJ2-7 TRBV12-3/TRBV12-4 CASSFTGLYEQYF
TRBJ2-5 TRBV30 CAWSVGIGIQETQYF
TRBJ2-7 TRBV2 CASFGGDTSYEQYF
TRBJ2-3 TRBV5-1 CASSLAQGGQDTQYF
TRBJ1-5 TRBV2 CASSNWGSSNQPQHF
TRBJ2-3 TRBV7-8 CASSLGGGLAGLRTDTQYF
TRBJ1-1 TRBV2 CASSVLTEAFF
TRBJ2-5 TRBV20-1 CSARDGTRYQETQYF
TRBJ2-5 TRBV27 CASSSSGRGETQYF
TRBJ2-3 TRBV7-8 CASSSGTALVTDTQYF
TRBJ2-3 TRBV12-3/TRBV12-4 CASSFAWDTQYF
TRBJ2-3 TRBV20-1 CSARDGAQGSDTQYF
TRBJ1-1 TRBV6-1 CASSGPAEVKAFF
TRBJ2-2 TRBV20-1 CSATTGGTGELFF
TRBJ2-7 TRBV4-2 CASSQDWANSMYEQYF
TRBJ2-3 TRBV20-1 CSAEGSGIFSTDTQYF
TRBJ1-1 TRBV30 CAWSRQGLTEAFF
TRBJ1-1 TRBV6-5 CASSSLPLSRGRGTEAFF
TRBJ2-7 TRBV20-1 CSTNRLAGGAEQYF
TRBJ2-7 TRBV6-5 CASSYSGLSGQLYEQYF
TRBJ1-5 TRBV20-1 CSARQDRTNQPQHF
TRBJ2-7 TRBV7-2 CASSFKGPSYEQYF
TRBJ2-5 TRBV7-2 CASSFGREETQYF
TRBJ2-3 TRBV5-1 CASSSGVLSTPDTQYF
TRBJ2-7 TRBV5-6 CASSNRQAYEQYF
TRBJ2-1 TRBV30 CAWSVRLSTYNEQFF